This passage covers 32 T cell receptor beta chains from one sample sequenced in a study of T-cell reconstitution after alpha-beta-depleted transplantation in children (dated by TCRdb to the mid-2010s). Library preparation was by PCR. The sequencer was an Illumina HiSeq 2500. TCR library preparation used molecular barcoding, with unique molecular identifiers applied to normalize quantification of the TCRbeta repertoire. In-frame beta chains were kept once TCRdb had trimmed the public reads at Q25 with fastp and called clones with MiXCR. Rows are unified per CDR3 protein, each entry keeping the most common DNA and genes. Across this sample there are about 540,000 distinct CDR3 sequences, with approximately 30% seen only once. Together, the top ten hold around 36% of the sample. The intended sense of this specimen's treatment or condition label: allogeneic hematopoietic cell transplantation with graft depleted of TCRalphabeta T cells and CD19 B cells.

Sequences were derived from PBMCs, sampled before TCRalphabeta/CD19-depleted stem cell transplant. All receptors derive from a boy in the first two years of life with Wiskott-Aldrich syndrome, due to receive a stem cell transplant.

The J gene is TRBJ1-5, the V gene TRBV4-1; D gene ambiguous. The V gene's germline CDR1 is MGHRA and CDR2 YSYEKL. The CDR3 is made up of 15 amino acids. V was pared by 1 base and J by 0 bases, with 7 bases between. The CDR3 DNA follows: TGCGCCAGCAGCCAAGGGGAGGGTAGCAATCAGCCCCAGCATTTT. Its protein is CASSQGEGSNQPQHF.

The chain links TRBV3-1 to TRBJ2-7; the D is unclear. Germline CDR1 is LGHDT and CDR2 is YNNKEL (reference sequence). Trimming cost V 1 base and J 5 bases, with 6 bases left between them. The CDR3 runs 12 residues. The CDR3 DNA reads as TGTGCCAGCAGCCAAGTCCGCGACGAGCAGTACTTC. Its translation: CASSQVRDEQYF.

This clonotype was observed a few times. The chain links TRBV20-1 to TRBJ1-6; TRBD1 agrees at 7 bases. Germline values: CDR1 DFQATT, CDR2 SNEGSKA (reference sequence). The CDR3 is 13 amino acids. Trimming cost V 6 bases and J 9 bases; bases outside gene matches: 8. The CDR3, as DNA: TGCAGTGCAACCGGACAGGCTGGTTCACCCCTCCACTTT. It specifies CSATGQAGSPLHF.

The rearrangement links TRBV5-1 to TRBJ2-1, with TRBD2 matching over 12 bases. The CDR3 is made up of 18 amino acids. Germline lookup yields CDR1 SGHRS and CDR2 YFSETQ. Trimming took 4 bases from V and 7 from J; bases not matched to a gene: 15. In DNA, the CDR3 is TGCGCCAGCAGCCCGCGGCCACTAGCGGGAGGAGTGGTGAATGAGCAGTTCTTC. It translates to CASSPRPLAGGVVNEQFF.

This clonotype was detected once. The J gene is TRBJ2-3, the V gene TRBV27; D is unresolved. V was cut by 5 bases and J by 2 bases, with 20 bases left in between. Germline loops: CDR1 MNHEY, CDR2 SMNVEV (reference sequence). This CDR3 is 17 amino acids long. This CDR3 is CASSHLFNQQFTDTQYF. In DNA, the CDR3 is TGTGCCAGCAGTCACCTCTTTAACCAACAATTCACAGATACGCAGTATTTT.

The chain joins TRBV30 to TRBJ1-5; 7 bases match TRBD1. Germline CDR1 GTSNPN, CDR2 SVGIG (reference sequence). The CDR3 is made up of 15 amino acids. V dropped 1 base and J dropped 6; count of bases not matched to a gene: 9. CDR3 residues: CAWSGPGTVVQPQHF. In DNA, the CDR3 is TGTGCCTGGAGTGGACCCGGGACAGTGGTTCAGCCCCAGCATTTT.

CDR3 region: CSATGEGSNQPQHF. CDR3 nucleotide sequence: TGCAGTGCTACCGGCGAGGGATCCAATCAGCCCCAGCATTTT. The rearrangement links TRBV20-1 to TRBJ1-5; no clear D gene. V dropped 4 bases and J dropped 3 bases, with 13 bases sitting between them. The CDR3 consists of 14 residues. Germline lookup yields CDR1 DFQATT and CDR2 SNEGSKA (reference sequence).

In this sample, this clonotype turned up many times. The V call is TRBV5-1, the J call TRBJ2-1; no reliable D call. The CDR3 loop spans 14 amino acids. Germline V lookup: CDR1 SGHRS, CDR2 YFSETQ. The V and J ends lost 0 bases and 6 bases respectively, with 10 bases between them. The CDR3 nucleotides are TGCGCCAGCAGCTTGGCCGGGCAGCGCAATGAGCAGTTCTTC. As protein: CASSLAGQRNEQFF.

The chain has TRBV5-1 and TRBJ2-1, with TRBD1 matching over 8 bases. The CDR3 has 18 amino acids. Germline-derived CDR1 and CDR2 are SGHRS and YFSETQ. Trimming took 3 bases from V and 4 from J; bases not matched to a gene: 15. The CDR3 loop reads CASSSGMNTRDRYNEQFF. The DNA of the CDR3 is TGCGCCAGCAGCTCCGGAATGAATACCCGGGACAGGTACAATGAGCAGTTCTTC.

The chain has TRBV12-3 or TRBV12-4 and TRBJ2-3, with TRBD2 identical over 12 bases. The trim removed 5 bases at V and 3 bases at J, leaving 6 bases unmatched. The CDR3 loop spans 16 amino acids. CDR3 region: CASSPRLAGETDTQYF. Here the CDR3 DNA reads TGTGCCAGCAGTCCTCGACTAGCGGGGGAAACAGATACGCAGTATTTT.

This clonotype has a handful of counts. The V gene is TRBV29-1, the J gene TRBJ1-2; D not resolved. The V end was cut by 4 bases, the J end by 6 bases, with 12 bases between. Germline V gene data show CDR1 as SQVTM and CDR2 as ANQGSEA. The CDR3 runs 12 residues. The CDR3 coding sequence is TGCAGCGTTGTAGATCAGAAGGATGGCTACACCTTC. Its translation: CSVVDQKDGYTF.

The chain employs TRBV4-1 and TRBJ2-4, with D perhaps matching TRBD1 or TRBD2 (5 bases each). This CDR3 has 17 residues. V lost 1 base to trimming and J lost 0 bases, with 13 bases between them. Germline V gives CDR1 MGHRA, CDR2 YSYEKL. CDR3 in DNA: TGCGCCAGCAGCCAAGTACCCGGGACGGGAGCCAAAAACATTCAGTACTTC. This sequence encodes CASSQVPGTGAKNIQYF.

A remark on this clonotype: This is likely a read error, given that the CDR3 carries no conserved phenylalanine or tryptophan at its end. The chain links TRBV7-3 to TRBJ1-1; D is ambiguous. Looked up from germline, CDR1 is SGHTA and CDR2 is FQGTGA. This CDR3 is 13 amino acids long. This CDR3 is CASSLTVNTEAFS. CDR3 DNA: TGTGCCAGCAGTTTAACAGTGAACACTGAAGCTTTCTCT.

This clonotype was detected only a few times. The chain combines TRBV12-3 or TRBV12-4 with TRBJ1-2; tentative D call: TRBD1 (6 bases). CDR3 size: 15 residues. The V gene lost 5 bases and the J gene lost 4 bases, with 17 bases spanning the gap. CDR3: CASSLSLQGGYGYTF. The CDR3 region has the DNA TGTGCCAGCAGTCTCAGTCTACAAGGGGGCTATGGCTACACCTTC.

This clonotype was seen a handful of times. In DNA, the CDR3 is TGCAGTGCTAGAACAGGGTATAGTAGCAATCAGCCCCAGCATTTT. Amino acid sequence: CSARTGYSSNQPQHF. The rearrangement uses TRBV20-1 and TRBJ1-5, with D possibly being TRBD1 (6 bases). V lost 2 bases and J 0 bases, leaving 11 bases between the germline ends. Germline CDR1 is DFQATT and CDR2 is SNEGSKA (reference sequence). This CDR3 contains 15 residues.

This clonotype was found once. The DNA for the CDR3 is TGTGCCAGCAGCCCCGGCGGGCTAGCGGGAGGGCGGGGGGAGACCCAGTACTTC. Amino acids: CASSPGGLAGGRGETQYF. This rearrangement joins TRBV4-2 to TRBJ2-5, with 12 positions matching TRBD2. The V gene's germline CDR1 is LGHNA and CDR2 YNFKEQ. The CDR3 consists of 18 residues. V dropped 4 bases and J dropped 5; count of bases not matched to a gene: 14.

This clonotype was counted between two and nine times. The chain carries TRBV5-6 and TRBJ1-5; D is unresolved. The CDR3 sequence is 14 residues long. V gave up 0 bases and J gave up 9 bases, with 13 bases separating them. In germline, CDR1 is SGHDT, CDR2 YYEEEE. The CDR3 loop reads CASSLGSSGPPQHF. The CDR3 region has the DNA TGTGCCAGCAGCTTGGGGTCCTCGGGTCCGCCCCAGCATTTT. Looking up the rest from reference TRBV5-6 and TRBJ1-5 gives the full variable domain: DAGVTQSPTHLIKTRGQQVTLRCSPKSGHDTVSWYQQALGQGPQFIFQYYEEEERQRGNFPDRFSGHQFPNYSSELNVNALLLGDSALYLCASSLGSSGPPQHFGDGTRLSIL.

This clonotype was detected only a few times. CDR3 DNA: TGTGCCAGCAGCTTAAGCCCCGGGACAGTGTACGAGCAGTACTTC. It encodes CASSLSPGTVYEQYF. This sequence joins TRBV7-6 and TRBJ2-7; 7 bases line up with TRBD1. Germline V lookup: CDR1 SGHVS, CDR2 FNYEAQ. The ends lost 2 bases at V and 4 bases at J; junction bases unmatched: 8. This CDR3 region has 15 residues.

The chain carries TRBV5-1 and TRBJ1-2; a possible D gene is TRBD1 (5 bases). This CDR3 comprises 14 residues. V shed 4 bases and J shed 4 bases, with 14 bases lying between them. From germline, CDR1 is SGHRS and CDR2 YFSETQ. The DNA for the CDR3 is TGCGCCAGCAGCACCCTAACAGGAGGCTATGGCTACACCTTC. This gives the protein CASSTLTGGYGYTF. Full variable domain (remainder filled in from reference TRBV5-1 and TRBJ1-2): KAGVTQTPRYLIKTRGQQVTLSCSPISGHRSVSWYQQTPGQGLQFLFEYFSETQRNKGNFPGRFSGRQFSNSRSEMNVSTLELGDSALYLCASSTLTGGYGYTFGSGTRLTVV.

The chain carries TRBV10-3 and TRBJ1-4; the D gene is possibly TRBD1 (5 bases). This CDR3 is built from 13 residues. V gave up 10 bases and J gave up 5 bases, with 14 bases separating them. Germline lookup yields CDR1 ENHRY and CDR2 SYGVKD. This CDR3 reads CATSGTVNEKLFF. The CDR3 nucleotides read TGTGCCACCTCCGGGACGGTGAATGAAAAACTGTTTTTT.

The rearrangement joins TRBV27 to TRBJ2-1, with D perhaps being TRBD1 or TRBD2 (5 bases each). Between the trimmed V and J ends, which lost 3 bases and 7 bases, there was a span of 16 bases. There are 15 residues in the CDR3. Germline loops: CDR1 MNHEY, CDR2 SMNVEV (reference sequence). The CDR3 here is CASSFLQGWENEQFF. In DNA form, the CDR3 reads TGTGCCAGCAGTTTCCTGCAGGGTTGGGAGAATGAGCAGTTCTTC.

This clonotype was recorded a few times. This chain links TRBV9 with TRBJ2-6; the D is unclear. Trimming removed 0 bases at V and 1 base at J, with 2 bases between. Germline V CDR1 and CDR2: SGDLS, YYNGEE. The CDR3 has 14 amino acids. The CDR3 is CASSVASGANVLTF. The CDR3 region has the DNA TGTGCCAGCAGCGTAGCGTCTGGGGCCAACGTCCTGACTTTC.

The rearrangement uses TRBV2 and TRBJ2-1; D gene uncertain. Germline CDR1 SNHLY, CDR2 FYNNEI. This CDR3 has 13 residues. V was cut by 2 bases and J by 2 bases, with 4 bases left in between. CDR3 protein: CASSERPYNEQFF. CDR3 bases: TGTGCCAGCAGTGAACGACCCTACAATGAGCAGTTCTTC.

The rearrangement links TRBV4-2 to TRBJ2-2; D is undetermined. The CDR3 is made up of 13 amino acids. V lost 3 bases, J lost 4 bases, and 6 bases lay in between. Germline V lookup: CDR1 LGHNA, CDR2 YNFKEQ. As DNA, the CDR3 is TGTGCCAGCAGCCAGGAATTCACCGGGGAGCTGTTTTTT. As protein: CASSQEFTGELFF.

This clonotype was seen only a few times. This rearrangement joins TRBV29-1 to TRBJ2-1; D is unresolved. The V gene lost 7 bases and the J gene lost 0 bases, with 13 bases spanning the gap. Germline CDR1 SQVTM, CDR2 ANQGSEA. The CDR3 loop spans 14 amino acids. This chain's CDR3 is CSGRAQYSYNEQFF. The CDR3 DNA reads TGCAGCGGAAGGGCGCAGTACTCCTACAATGAGCAGTTCTTC.

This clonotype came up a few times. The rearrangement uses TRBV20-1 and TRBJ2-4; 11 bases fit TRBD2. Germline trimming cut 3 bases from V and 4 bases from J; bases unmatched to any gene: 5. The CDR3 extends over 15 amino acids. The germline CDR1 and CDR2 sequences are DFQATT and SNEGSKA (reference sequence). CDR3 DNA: TGCAGTGCTAGGCAACGGACTAGCGGGAAAAACATTCAGTACTTC. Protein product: CSARQRTSGKNIQYF.

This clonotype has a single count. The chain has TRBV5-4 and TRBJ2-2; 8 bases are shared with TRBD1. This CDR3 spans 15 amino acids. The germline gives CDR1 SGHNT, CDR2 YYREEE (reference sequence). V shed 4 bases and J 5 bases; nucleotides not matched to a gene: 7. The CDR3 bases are TGTGCCAGCAGCCCAGGACAGGGCCTGACCGGGGAGCTGTTTTTT. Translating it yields CASSPGQGLTGELFF.

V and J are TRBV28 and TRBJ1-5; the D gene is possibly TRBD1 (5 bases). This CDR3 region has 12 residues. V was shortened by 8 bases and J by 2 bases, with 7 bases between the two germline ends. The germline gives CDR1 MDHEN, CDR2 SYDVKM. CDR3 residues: CASRDGNQPQHF. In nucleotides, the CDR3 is TGTGCCAGCCGGGACGGCAATCAGCCCCAGCATTTT.

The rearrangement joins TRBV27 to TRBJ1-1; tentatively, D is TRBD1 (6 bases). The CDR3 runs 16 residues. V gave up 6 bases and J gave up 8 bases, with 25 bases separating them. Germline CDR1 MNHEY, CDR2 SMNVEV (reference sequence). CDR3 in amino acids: CASSPFAGAAKGEAFF. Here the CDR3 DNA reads TGTGCCAGCAGCCCCTTCGCAGGGGCCGCCAAAGGGGAAGCTTTCTTT.

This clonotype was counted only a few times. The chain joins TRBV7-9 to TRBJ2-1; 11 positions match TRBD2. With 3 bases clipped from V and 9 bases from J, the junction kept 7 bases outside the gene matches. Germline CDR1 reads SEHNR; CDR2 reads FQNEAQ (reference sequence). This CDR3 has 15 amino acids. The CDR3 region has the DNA TGTGCCAGCAGCTTTTGGGCTAGCGGGAGGACTGAGCAGTTCTTC. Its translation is CASSFWASGRTEQFF.

CDR3 sequence reads: CASSLIPPNWWGYNEQFF. The CDR3 DNA is TGTGCCAGCAGCTTAATCCCCCCCAACTGGTGGGGTTACAATGAGCAGTTCTTC. The V call is TRBV11-2, the J call TRBJ2-1; D is undetermined. V was cut by 2 bases and J by 4 bases, with 21 bases left in between. In germline, CDR1 is SGHAT, CDR2 FQNNGV. This CDR3 contains 18 residues.

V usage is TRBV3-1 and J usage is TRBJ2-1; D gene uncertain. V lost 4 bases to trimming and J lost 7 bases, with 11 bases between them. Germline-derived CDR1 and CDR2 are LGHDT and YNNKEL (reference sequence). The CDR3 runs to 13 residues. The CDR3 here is CASSRAIGNEQFF. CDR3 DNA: TGTGCCAGCAGCCGGGCCATTGGGAATGAGCAGTTCTTC.